These 2 T cell receptor beta chains came from one sample sequenced in a study of Ad26.COV2.S vaccination and SARS-CoV-2 variants. Sequenced by immunoSEQ multiplex PCR; TCRdb stores in-frame clones only, minus some. The table shows hundreds of thousands of clones, with about 91% occurring only once. Sample: peripheral blood, taken after recovery from COVID-19. Receptor source: a human donor who had recovered from COVID-19.

The chain uses TRBV19 and TRBJ2-2; D gene uncertain. Germline loops: CDR1 LNHDA, CDR2 SQIVND (reference sequence). Deletions cut 6 bases from V and 6 bases from J, with 5 bases between. The CDR3 has 11 residues. The CDR3 region has the DNA TGTGCCAGTAGGGCGGCCGGGGAGCTGTTTTTT. Translating it yields CASRAAGELFF.

J is TRBJ2-1 and V is TRBV9, with 8 nucleotides matching TRBD2. CDR1 SGDLS and CDR2 YYNGEE come from the germline V gene. The CDR3 covers 15 residues. Germline trimming cut 3 bases from V and 6 bases from J; bases unmatched to any gene: 8. This CDR3 is CASSARTSGSNEQFF. The DNA of the CDR3 is TGTGCCAGCAGCGCGCGTACTAGCGGCTCCAATGAGCAGTTCTTC.